These 20 T cell receptor beta chains were all obtained from the same sample, sequenced in a study of blood T cell repertoires in COVID-19 (dated by TCRdb to 2018 to 2020). The method was the immunoSEQ multiplex PCR assay. TCRdb provides this immuneACCESS table in a form limited to in-frame rearrangements. Some clones are lacking; in checked studies, under half of them reflect an unresolved V gene, and why the rest are absent is not known. The sample yields about 110,000 clones; less than 85% were counted once. The leading ten clones occupy around 4% of the sample. The sequenced sample was peripheral blood. These receptors all stem from a woman older than 75 with acute or convalescent COVID-19.

The chain carries TRBV7-9 and TRBJ2-1, with 14 bases matching TRBD2. V lost 5 bases to trimming and J lost 8 bases; unmatched junction nucleotides: 2. This CDR3 has 14 amino acids. Germline-derived CDR1 and CDR2 are SEHNR and FQNEAQ (reference sequence). The CDR3 DNA follows: TGTGCCAGCAGCCCGGGACTAGCGGGAGATGAGCAGTTCTTC. Translated, it gives CASSPGLAGDEQFF.

J is TRBJ2-5 and V is TRBV18; 7 bases map to TRBD2. CDR1 and CDR2 (germline): KGHSH, LQKENI. The CDR3 extends over 15 amino acids. The J segment lost 2 bases and the V segment lost 2 bases, leaving 5 bases of the junction unmatched. CDR3 DNA sequence: TGTGCCAGCTCACCATGGCGGGAGCGTCAAGAGACCCAGTACTTC. Translation: CASSPWRERQETQYF.

V and J are TRBV4-2 and TRBJ2-2; no clear D gene. This CDR3 region has 17 residues. Germline CDR1 reads LGHNA; CDR2 reads YNFKEQ. V lost 0 bases and J lost 0, with 11 bases in between. CDR3 residues: CASSQELLLANTGELFF. In DNA, the CDR3 is TGTGCCAGCAGCCAAGAGTTACTCCTCGCGAACACCGGGGAGCTGTTTTTT.

The chain links TRBV9 to TRBJ2-7; D not certain. The CDR3 length is 15 residues. V gave up 0 bases and J gave up 1 base, with 11 bases separating them. CDR1 is SGDLS, CDR2 YYNGEE, per germline. CDR3 sequence (DNA): TGTGCCAGCAGCGTAGATTGGCAGGCTTCCTACGAGCAGTACTTC. It is translated as CASSVDWQASYEQYF. Together with reference TRBV9 and TRBJ2-7, the CDR3 gives the full variable domain: DSGVTQTPKHLITATGQRVTLRCSPRSGDLSVYWYQQSLDQGLQFLIQYYNGEERAKGNILERFSAQQFPDLHSELNLSSLELGDSALYFCASSVDWQASYEQYFGPGTRLTVT.

This clone was observed at least ten times. This rearrangement joins TRBV28 to TRBJ2-3; 13 positions agree with TRBD2. This CDR3 comprises 17 residues. CDR1 and CDR2 (germline): MDHEN, SYDVKM. J gave up 5 bases and V 4 bases, and 9 bases lay outside the gene matches. CDR3 in DNA: TGTGCCAGCAGTTCCCGGGACTGGACTAGCGGGAGAGATACGCAGTATTTT. It specifies CASSSRDWTSGRDTQYF.

The rearrangement joins TRBV27 to TRBJ2-7, with 7 bases aligning to TRBD1. There are 14 residues in the CDR3. The germline V gene encodes CDR1 MNHEY and CDR2 SMNVEV (reference sequence). The ends lost 6 bases at V and 5 bases at J; junction bases unmatched: 10. CDR3: CASRKGTDFHEQYF. Written as DNA, the CDR3 is TGTGCCAGCAGAAAAGGGACAGACTTCCACGAGCAGTACTTC.

The CDR3 is CASSQGELNTGELFF. The CDR3 nucleotides read TGTGCCAGCAGCCAAGGGGAGCTTAACACCGGGGAGCTGTTTTTT. The chain employs TRBV3-1 (or the pseudogene TRBV3-2) and TRBJ2-2, with a weak D call TRBD2 (5 bases). CDR3 size: 15 residues. The V and J ends lost 1 base and 2 bases respectively, with 8 bases between them. Germline CDR1 and CDR2: LGHDT and YNNKEL (reference sequence).

The V gene is TRBV5-6, the J gene TRBJ1-3; possible D gene TRBD1, 5 bases. The CDR3 runs to 13 residues. Trimming removed 4 bases from V and 1 base from J, with 6 bases in between. CDR1 is SGHDT and CDR2 is YYEEEE in the germline V gene. The CDR3 reads CASSRTSGNTIYF. CDR3 coding DNA: TGTGCCAGCAGCCGGACATCTGGAAACACCATATATTTT.

This clone has only a few counts. This chain uses TRBV7-6 with TRBJ1-1; unclear D gene. CDR1 SGHVS and CDR2 FNYEAQ come from the germline V gene. CDR3 length: 14 residues. V was shortened by 0 bases and J by 3 bases, with 8 bases between the two germline ends. CDR3 in amino acids: CASSLASQYTEAFF. CDR3 nucleotide sequence: TGTGCCAGCAGCTTAGCCTCTCAGTACACTGAAGCTTTCTTT.

The rearrangement joins TRBV14 to TRBJ2-1, with D maybe TRBD2 (6 bases). This CDR3 region has 17 residues. V lost 0 bases, J lost 6 bases, and 18 bases lay in between. Per germline, CDR1 SGHDN and CDR2 FVKESK. The CDR3: CASSQDEWRWGVNEQFF. CDR3 DNA: TGTGCCAGCAGCCAAGATGAGTGGAGGTGGGGGGTCAATGAGCAGTTCTTC.

The CDR3 bases are TGCGCCAGCAGCCACGCGTCGGTGACAAACTACGAGCAGTACTTC. Protein product: CASSHASVTNYEQYF. The chain joins TRBV4-1 to TRBJ2-7, with D uncertain. The germline CDR1 and CDR2 sequences are MGHRA and YSYEKL. The CDR3 totals 15 residues. V was clipped by 3 bases and J by 3 bases, with 15 bases between them.

This clone came up once. J is TRBJ1-1 and V is TRBV4-1; 7 bases agree with TRBD1. The CDR3 consists of 14 residues. J was trimmed by 4 bases and V by 6 bases; bases with no gene match: 8. The germline CDR1 and CDR2 sequences are MGHRA and YSYEKL. The CDR3 sequence is CASRSTGSPTEAFF. The CDR3 nucleotides are TGCGCCAGCAGATCGACAGGGTCTCCCACTGAAGCTTTCTTT.

This clone was picked up one time. This rearrangement joins TRBV7-9 to TRBJ2-2; TRBD2 matches at 10 bases. Germline values: CDR1 SEHNR, CDR2 FQNEAQ (reference sequence). The CDR3 contains 14 residues. Trimming took 6 bases from V and 4 from J; bases not matched to a gene: 2. The CDR3 loop reads CASRAGGTTGELFF. CDR3 sequence (DNA): TGTGCCAGCAGAGCGGGAGGGACCACCGGGGAGCTGTTTTTT.

The genes are TRBV6-5 and TRBJ2-1; the match to TRBD1 covers 11 bases. The germline V gene encodes CDR1 MNHEY and CDR2 SVGAGI. CDR3 size: 15 residues. J lost 7 bases, V lost 6 bases, and 8 bases had no gene match. CDR3 protein: CASSPGQGVGNEQFF. CDR3 sequence (DNA): TGTGCCAGCAGCCCGGGACAGGGGGTAGGGAATGAGCAGTTCTTC.

This chain connects TRBV6-2 or TRBV6-3 to TRBJ2-7; TRBD2 aligns across 8 bases. This CDR3 is 17 amino acids long. Germline loops: CDR1 MNHEY, CDR2 SVGEGT. With V trimmed by 3 bases and J by 6 bases, 16 bases remained unmatched. In nucleotides, the CDR3 is TGTGCCAGCAGTTATAAGGGAGCGGGAGTATCTTTGGGCGAGCAGTACTTC. This sequence encodes CASSYKGAGVSLGEQYF.

This chain connects TRBV28 to TRBJ2-1; 7 bases match TRBD2. The germline gives CDR1 MDHEN, CDR2 SYDVKM. With V trimmed by 5 bases and J by 7 bases, 17 bases remained unmatched. The CDR3 covers 17 residues. The CDR3 DNA is TGTGCCAGCAGTCCCCTGACCGGGACTACTCCTGAGAATGAGCAGTTCTTC. Protein product: CASSPLTGTTPENEQFF.

This chain links TRBV5-1 with TRBJ2-3; 9 nucleotides match TRBD2. The V segment lost 7 bases and the J segment 3 bases; nucleotides outside the gene matches: 6. The CDR3 is made up of 14 amino acids. The germline V gene encodes CDR1 SGHRS and CDR2 YFSETQ. The CDR3 loop reads CASRPSGVTDTQYF. Here the CDR3 DNA reads TGCGCCAGCCGCCCTAGCGGGGTAACAGATACGCAGTATTTT.

The J gene is TRBJ1-1, the V gene TRBV5-8; possible D gene TRBD1, 5 bases. In germline, CDR1 is SGHTS, CDR2 YDEGEE. CDR3 size: 15 residues. Trimming cost V 0 bases and J 4 bases, with 13 bases left between them. CDR3 bases: TGTGCCAGCAGCTTGGGTCAGGGTTCTGGCACTGAAGCTTTCTTT. Its translation: CASSLGQGSGTEAFF.

Comment on this clone: Other DNA sequences from this sample encode an identical CDR3 as well. The chain recombines TRBV6-5 with TRBJ2-1; D remains unclear. This CDR3 has 11 residues. V gave up 6 bases and J gave up 3 bases, with 3 bases separating them. Germline V CDR1 and CDR2: MNHEY, SVGAGI. CDR3 sequence: CASSLYNEQFF. The DNA for the CDR3 is TGTGCCAGCAGCCTCTACAATGAGCAGTTCTTC.

Details on this clone: This CDR3 is also generated by other DNA sequences in the sample. The chain carries TRBV30 and TRBJ2-3, with TRBD2 identical over 8 bases. V dropped 1 base and J dropped 1; count of bases not matched to a gene: 4. The CDR3 runs 15 residues. The germline V gene has CDR1 GTSNPN and CDR2 SVGIG (reference sequence). The CDR3 reads CAWSDGGAGTDTQYF. The CDR3 DNA sequence: TGTGCCTGGAGTGACGGGGGGGCCGGCACAGATACGCAGTATTTT.